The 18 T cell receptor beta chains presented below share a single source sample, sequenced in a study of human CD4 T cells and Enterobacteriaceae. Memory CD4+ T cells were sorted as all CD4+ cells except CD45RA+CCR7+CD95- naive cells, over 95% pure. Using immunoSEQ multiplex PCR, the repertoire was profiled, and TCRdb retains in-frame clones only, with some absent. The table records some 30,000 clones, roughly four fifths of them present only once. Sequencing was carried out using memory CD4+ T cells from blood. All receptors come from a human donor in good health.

CDR3 amino acids: CASSVGWKETQYF. CDR3 sequence (DNA): TGTGCCAGCAGCGTAGGTTGGAAAGAGACCCAGTACTTC. V is TRBV9 and J is TRBJ2-5; unclear D gene. The CDR3 is made up of 13 amino acids. Germline V lookup: CDR1 SGDLS, CDR2 YYNGEE. Trimming cost V 0 bases and J 3 bases, with 6 bases left between them.

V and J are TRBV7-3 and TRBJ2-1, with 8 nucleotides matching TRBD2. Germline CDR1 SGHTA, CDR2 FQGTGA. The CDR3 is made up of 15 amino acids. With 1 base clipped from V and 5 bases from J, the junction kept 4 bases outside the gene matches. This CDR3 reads CASSLSGRNNNEQFF. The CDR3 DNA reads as TGTGCCAGCAGCTTAAGCGGGAGGAATAACAATGAGCAGTTCTTC.

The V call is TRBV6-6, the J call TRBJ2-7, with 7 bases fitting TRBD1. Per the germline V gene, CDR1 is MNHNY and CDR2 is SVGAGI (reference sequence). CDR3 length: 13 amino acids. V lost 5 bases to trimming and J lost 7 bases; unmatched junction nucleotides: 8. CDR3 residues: CASSAKQGNEQYF. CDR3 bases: TGTGCCAGCAGTGCGAAACAGGGGAATGAGCAGTACTTC.

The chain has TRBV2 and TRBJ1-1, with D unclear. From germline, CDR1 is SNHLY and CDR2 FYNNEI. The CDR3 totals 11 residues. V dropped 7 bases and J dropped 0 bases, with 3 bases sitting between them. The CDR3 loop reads CASKVNTEAFF. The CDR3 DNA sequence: TGTGCCAGCAAAGTGAACACTGAAGCTTTCTTT.

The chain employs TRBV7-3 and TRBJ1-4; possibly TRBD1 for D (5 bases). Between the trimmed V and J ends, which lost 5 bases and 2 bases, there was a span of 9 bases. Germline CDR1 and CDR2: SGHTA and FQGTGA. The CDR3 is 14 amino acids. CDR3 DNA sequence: TGTGCCAGCAGCCGGGGACCGACTAATGAAAAACTGTTTTTT. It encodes CASSRGPTNEKLFF.

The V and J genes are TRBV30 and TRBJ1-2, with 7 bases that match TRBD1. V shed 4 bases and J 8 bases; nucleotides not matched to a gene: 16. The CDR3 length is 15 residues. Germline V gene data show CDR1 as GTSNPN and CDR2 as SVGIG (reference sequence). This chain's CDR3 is CAWNRKPRGPEGYTF. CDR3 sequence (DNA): TGTGCCTGGAATCGAAAGCCGAGGGGGCCGGAAGGCTACACCTTC.

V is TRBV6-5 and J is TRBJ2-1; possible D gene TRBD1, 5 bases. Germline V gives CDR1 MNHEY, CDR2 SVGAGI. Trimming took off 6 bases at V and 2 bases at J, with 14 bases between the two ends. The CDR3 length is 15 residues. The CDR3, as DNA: TGTGCCAGCAGGAAGTTGACAGTCGCCTACAATGAGCAGTTCTTC. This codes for CASRKLTVAYNEQFF.

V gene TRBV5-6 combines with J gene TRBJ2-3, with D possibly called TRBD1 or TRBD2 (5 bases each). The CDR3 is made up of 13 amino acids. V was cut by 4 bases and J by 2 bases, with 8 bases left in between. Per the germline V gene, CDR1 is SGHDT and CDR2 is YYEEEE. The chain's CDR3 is CASSGGYTDTQYF. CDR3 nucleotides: TGTGCCAGCAGCGGGGGTTACACAGATACGCAGTATTTT.

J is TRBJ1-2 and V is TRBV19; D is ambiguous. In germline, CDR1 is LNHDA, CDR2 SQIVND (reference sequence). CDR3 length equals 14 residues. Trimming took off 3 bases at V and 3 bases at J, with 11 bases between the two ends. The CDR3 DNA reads TGTGCCAGTAGTATTAGGGAAGGCTACTATGGCTACACCTTC. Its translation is CASSIREGYYGYTF.

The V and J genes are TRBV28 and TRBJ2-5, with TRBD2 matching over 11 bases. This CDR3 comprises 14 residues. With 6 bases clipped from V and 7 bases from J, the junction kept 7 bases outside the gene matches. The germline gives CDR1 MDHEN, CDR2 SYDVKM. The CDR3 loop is CASSLPGTSGTQYF. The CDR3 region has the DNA TGTGCCAGCAGCCTACCCGGGACTAGCGGGACCCAGTACTTC.

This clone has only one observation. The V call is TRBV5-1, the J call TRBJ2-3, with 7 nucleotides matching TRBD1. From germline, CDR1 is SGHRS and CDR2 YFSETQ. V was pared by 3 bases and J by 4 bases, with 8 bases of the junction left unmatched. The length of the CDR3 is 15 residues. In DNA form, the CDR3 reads TGCGCCAGCAGCTCTAGGGGGCAGGGAGCAGATACGCAGTATTTT. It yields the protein CASSSRGQGADTQYF.

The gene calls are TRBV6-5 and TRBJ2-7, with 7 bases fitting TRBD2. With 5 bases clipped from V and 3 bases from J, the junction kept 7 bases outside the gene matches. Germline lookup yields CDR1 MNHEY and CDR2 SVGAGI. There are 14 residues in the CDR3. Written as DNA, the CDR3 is TGTGCCAGCAGTCGTACCGGGACTAACTACGAGCAGTACTTC. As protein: CASSRTGTNYEQYF.

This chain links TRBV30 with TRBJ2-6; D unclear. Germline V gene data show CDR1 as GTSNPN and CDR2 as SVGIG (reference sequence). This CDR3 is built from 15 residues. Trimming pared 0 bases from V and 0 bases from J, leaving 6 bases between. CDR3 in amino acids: CAWSVAASGANVLTF. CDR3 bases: TGTGCCTGGAGTGTCGCGGCCTCTGGGGCCAACGTCCTGACTTTC.

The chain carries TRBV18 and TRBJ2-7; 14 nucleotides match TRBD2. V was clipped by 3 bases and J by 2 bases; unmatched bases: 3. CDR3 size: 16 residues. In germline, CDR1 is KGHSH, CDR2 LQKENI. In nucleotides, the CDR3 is TGTGCCAGCTCACCGGGACTAGCGGGAGTGGCCTACGAGCAGTACTTC. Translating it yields CASSPGLAGVAYEQYF.

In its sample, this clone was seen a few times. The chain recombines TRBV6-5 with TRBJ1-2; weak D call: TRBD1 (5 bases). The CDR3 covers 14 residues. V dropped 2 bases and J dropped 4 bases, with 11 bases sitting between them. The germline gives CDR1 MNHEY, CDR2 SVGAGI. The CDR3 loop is CASSYGGRGYGYTF. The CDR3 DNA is TGTGCCAGCAGTTACGGGGGGAGAGGCTATGGCTACACCTTC.

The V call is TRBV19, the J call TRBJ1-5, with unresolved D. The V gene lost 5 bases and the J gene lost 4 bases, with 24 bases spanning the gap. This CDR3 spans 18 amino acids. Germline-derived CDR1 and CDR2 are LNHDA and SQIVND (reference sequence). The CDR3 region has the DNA TGTGCCAGTAGTCTACACCAATTCTCCGGGTCCCTTAATCAGCCCCAGCATTTT. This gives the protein CASSLHQFSGSLNQPQHF.

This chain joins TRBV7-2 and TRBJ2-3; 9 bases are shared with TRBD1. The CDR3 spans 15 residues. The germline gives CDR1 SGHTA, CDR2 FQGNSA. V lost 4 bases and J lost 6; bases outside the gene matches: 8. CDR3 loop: CASSSTGQGGDTQYF. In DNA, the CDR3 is TGTGCCAGCAGCTCGACGGGACAGGGAGGTGATACGCAGTATTTT.

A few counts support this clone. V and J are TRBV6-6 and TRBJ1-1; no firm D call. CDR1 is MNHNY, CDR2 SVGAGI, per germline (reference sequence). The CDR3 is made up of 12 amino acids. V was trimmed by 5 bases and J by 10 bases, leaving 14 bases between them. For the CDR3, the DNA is TGTGCCAGCAGTCCGGAGTTCTCACCAGCTTTCTTT. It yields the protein CASSPEFSPAFF.